The rows below give T cell receptor beta chains drawn from one sample of a study of breast tumors, draining lymph nodes, adjacent tissues. Via MiXCR, TCRdb re-called the multiplex PCR reads, giving one row per CDR3 protein. This table holds about 66,000 distinct CDR3 sequences, roughly 40% found once. Sequencing was done on a sample of breast tumor tissue. These receptors all come from a female donor with breast cancer. Some clones in this sample may be carry-over from other donors' samples. Each CDR3 is given with its conserved first and last residue. The D gene is left open where the match is weak. A clone size is listed for some rows: how often the clone was seen (once, few, many), or a class if it is expanded.

TGTGCCAGCAGCCGTCGGGACAGGGAGTACTCTGGGGCCAACGTCCTGACTTTC,CASSRRDREYSGANVLTF,TRBJ2-6,TRBD1,TRBV5-8,many
TGTGCCAGCAGTCACTCGGGAGGGCAAGGCTACACCTTC,CASSHSGGQGYTF,TRBJ1-2,.,TRBV6-5,many
TGTGCCAGCAGCCAAGAACTAACGGACAGCCTCCCGCATTCACCCCTCCACTTT,CASSQELTDSLPHSPLHF,TRBJ1-6,.,TRBV5-4,.
TGTGCCACCAGTGACCCCGGCAGGGGACTCTGCGAGCAGTACTTC,CATSDPGRGLCEQYF,TRBJ2-7,.,TRBV24-1,many
TGTGCCAGCAGCCGTCCCAGATCTTACACCGGGGAGCTGTTTTTT,CASSRPRSYTGELFF,TRBJ2-2,.,TRBV4-2,many
TGTGCCAGCAGCTTAACAGGGGCGTCCCACGAGCAGTACTTC,CASSLTGASHEQYF,TRBJ2-7,TRBD1,TRBV11-3,many
TGTGCCAGTAGTGCGGGACAGGGGGCGGAGAGCACTGAAGCTTTCTTT,CASSAGQGAESTEAFF,TRBJ1-1,TRBD1,TRBV19,few
TGCAGCGTCCAGACAGGGGAAGAGACCCAGTACTTC,CSVQTGEETQYF,TRBJ2-5,TRBD1,TRBV29-1,.
TGTGCCAGCAGCGAAGGGACCTACAATGAGCAGTTCTTC,CASSEGTYNEQFF,TRBJ2-1,.,TRBV7-2,many
TGCAGTGCTAGTGGGACAGGGAATCAGCCCCAGCATTTT,CSASGTGNQPQHF,TRBJ1-5,TRBD1,TRBV20-1,many
TGCAGTGCTAGGAGTTGGACTAGCGGGAGGGCCGGGGTGAGCGCAGATACGCAGTATTTT,CSARSWTSGRAGVSADTQYF,TRBJ2-3,TRBD2,TRBV20-1,many
TGTGCCAGCAGCCAAGATAGTTGGGCAGGGGAGCGCTATGGCTACACCTTC,CASSQDSWAGERYGYTF,TRBJ1-2,.,TRBV4-2,many
TGTGCCAGCAGCCCAGGGGCAAAGGAGACCCAGCATTTT,CASSPGAKETQHF,TRBJ1-5,.,TRBV2,.
TGTGCCAGCAGTTCCCCCAGGGGGATTAACACTAAAGCTTTCTTT,CASSSPRGINTKAFF,TRBJ1-1,TRBD1,TRBV6-5,.
TGTGCCAGCTCACCAGGGGCGGACTATGGCTACACCTTC,CASSPGADYGYTF,TRBJ1-2,.,TRBV18,.
TGTGCCAGCAGTTTAACGGTGGGAGGGCCAGAGACCCAGTACTTC,CASSLTVGGPETQYF,TRBJ2-5,TRBD2,TRBV12-3/TRBV12-4,many
TGTGCCAGTAGTTTACGGACAGCCGGGGAGCCCCAGCATTTT,CASSLRTAGEPQHF,TRBJ1-5,.,TRBV19,many
TGTGCCAGCAGCGGCAGCGGTTCACCTAGCACAGATACGCAGTATTTT,CASSGSGSPSTDTQYF,TRBJ2-3,.,TRBV7-6,many
TGTGCCAGCAGTTCGAGGACTAGCGGGGCGAACACCGGGGAGCTGTTTTTT,CASSSRTSGANTGELFF,TRBJ2-2,TRBD2,TRBV12-3/TRBV12-4,once
TGTGCCACCAAAGGCCTCCCCGGGGAGCTGTTTTTT,CATKGLPGELFF,TRBJ2-2,.,TRBV6-2/TRBV6-3,many
TGTGCCAGCAGTAACCCTTCGACAGGGAAGGGAGGTGGCTACACCTTC,CASSNPSTGKGGGYTF,TRBJ1-2,TRBD1,TRBV2,many
TGTGCCAGCAGCCCACGGGACTCATTTTTCTCCGGGGAGCTGTTTTTT,CASSPRDSFFSGELFF,TRBJ2-2,.,TRBV9,many
TGTGCCAGCGGCAGGGAGTATGAGCAGTTCTTC,CASGREYEQFF,TRBJ2-1,.,TRBV2,many
TGTGCCAGCAGTGCCCGGACAGGGGCCAAAAACATTCAGTACTTC,CASSARTGAKNIQYF,TRBJ2-4,TRBD1,TRBV6-2/TRBV6-3,.
TGTGCCAGCAGACCTGGAGCTCGGGACGGATATCAGCCCCAGTACTTC,CASRPGARDGYQPQYF,TRBJ2-5,.,TRBV2,.
TGTGCCAGCAGCTTCCGCCAGACCTACGAGCAGTACTTC,CASSFRQTYEQYF,TRBJ2-7,.,TRBV11-2,many
TGCAGTGCTGTCAAGAGAGCGGGAGAATCAGATACGCAGTATTTT,CSAVKRAGESDTQYF,TRBJ2-3,TRBD2,TRBV20-1,many
TGTGCCAGCAGTGAAGCGGGAGGCGGGTACGAGCAGTACTTC,CASSEAGGGYEQYF,TRBJ2-7,TRBD2,TRBV5-6,many
TGTGCCAGCAGTACCTGGGACTCCAGCTCCTACGAGCAGTACTTC,CASSTWDSSSYEQYF,TRBJ2-7,.,TRBV6-2/TRBV6-3,many
TGCAGTGCTAGAGGTGGGGGGCCCACTGAAGCTTTCTTT,CSARGGGPTEAFF,TRBJ1-1,.,TRBV20-1,.
TGTGCCAGCAGCTTAGGGACAGGGTCTAGCACAGATACGCAGTATTTT,CASSLGTGSSTDTQYF,TRBJ2-3,TRBD1,TRBV13,.
TGTGCCAGCAGTGCGGGACAGTACTCCTACGAGCAGTACTTC,CASSAGQYSYEQYF,TRBJ2-7,TRBD1,TRBV6-1,many
TGTGCCAGCAGTAGGGACGCCGGGGAGCTGTTCTTT,CASSRDAGELFF,TRBJ2-2,.,TRBV12-3/TRBV12-4,once
TGTGCCTCCAAGGGAGGGCCTATCTGGGAGCAGTACTTC,CASKGGPIWEQYF,TRBJ2-7,TRBD2,TRBV12-3/TRBV12-4,many
TGTGCCAGCAGTTACCTCTACGAGCAGTACTTC,CASSYLYEQYF,TRBJ2-7,.,TRBV5-8,.
TGTGCCAGCAGCACCGACAGCTCACCCCTCCACTTT,CASSTDSSPLHF,TRBJ1-6,.,TRBV7-9,many
TGCGCCAGCAGCTCGGGACAGGGGGCAATGAACACCGGGGAGCTGTTTTTT,CASSSGQGAMNTGELFF,TRBJ2-2,TRBD1,TRBV5-1,.
TGCAGCGTTGAAGCAGCGGTAGGGTCGGATGGCTACACCTTC,CSVEAAVGSDGYTF,TRBJ1-2,.,TRBV29-1,medium-sized
TGCGCCAGCAGCTTGGGTTCGGCAGGGGGCTACAATGAGCAGTATTTT,CASSLGSAGGYNEQYF,TRBJ2-3,TRBD1,TRBV5-1,.
TGCGCCAGCGGCTTACAGGGGTTTGGAGAGACCCAGTACTTC,CASGLQGFGETQYF,TRBJ2-5,TRBD1,TRBV7-9,.
TGTGCCAGCAGCCAAGTGCTAGCGGGAGGGCAGGAAGAGACCCAGTACTTC,CASSQVLAGGQEETQYF,TRBJ2-5,TRBD2,TRBV4-2,many
TGTGCCAGCAGCTACGTAGCGAGTGGCAATTCACCCCTCCACTTT,CASSYVASGNSPLHF,TRBJ1-6,.,TRBV5-4,.
TGTGCCAGCAGCTTAGCTACCCCCAATTCACCCCTCCACTTT,CASSLATPNSPLHF,TRBJ1-6,.,TRBV7-9,many
TGTGCCAGCAGTTACCAGGGCGGACTAGGGTCACACACAGATACGCAGTATTTT,CASSYQGGLGSHTDTQYF,TRBJ2-3,TRBD2,TRBV6-2/TRBV6-3,.
TGTGCCAGCAGCCCCCGGGACAGGACGATCTACGAGCAGTACTTC,CASSPRDRTIYEQYF,TRBJ2-7,TRBD1,TRBV7-8,medium-sized
TGTGCCAGCAGTCTCCAAGTGGACTCAGCGAACACCGGGGAGCTGTTTTTT,CASSLQVDSANTGELFF,TRBJ2-2,.,TRBV6-1,many
TGTGCCAGTAACTCCAGGCGGGGGTCGTTCAATGAGCAGTTCTTC,CASNSRRGSFNEQFF,TRBJ2-1,TRBD2,TRBV12-3/TRBV12-4,.
TGTGCCAGCAGCCTCGGGGTAGCGGGCGAGCAGTTCTTC,CASSLGVAGEQFF,TRBJ2-1,TRBD2,TRBV3-1,many
TGTGCCAGCAGTCGTTCGGGACGGGGGTTTCATACGCAGTATTTT,CASSRSGRGFHTQYF,TRBJ2-3,.,TRBV6-6,.
TGTGCCAGCAGTCACGGGTTTGCGGGCACTGAAGCTTTCTTT,CASSHGFAGTEAFF,TRBJ1-1,.,TRBV4-2,.
TGCAGTGCCCCCCGACAGGGGGGTGAAGCTCTCTTT,CSAPRQGGEALF,TRBJ1-1,TRBD1,TRBV20-1,.
TGTGCCAGCAGTATTACAGGGGGTTTGGGTAACAATGAGCAGTTCTTC,CASSITGGLGNNEQFF,TRBJ2-1,TRBD1,TRBV7-3,.
TGTGCCAGCACGCGCCCTGACGGGACTAGCGGGTATGAGCGGTTCTTC,CASTRPDGTSGYERFF,TRBJ2-1,TRBD2,TRBV6-6,.
TGCAGAGCAAGAGGCCTGGATGAAAAACTGTTTTTT,CRARGLDEKLFF,TRBJ1-4,.,TRBV20-1,.
TGTGCCAGCAGTTACTTTTCTGGGACGCTCGACGAGCAGTACTTC,CASSYFSGTLDEQYF,TRBJ2-7,.,TRBV6-2/TRBV6-3,many